This T cell receptor beta chain derives from a study of cytomegalovirus exposure and HLA in healthy donors. Findings and limits, study-wide: In a later analysis, a missense DCLRE1C variant was linked to TCR beta V- and J-gene trimming. The study dropped some indistinguishable V segments, TRBV6-2 and TRBV6-3 among them. A prior analysis recorded that most TCR beta V segments were productive about 87% or about 30% of the time.

A multiplex PCR was run with 60 Vbeta primers and 13 Jbeta primers. The protocol was immunoSEQ multiplex PCR, while the TCRdb copy is restricted to in-frame clones and leaves out a portion. The profile covers 100,000 to 150,000 clones, with over 60% appearing a single time and over 10% taken by the ten largest. About this clone: Its antigen is as yet unknown.

V lost 2 bases, J lost 2 bases, and 14 bases lay in between. The CDR3 is made up of 16 amino acids. Germline V gene data show CDR1 as MNHEY and CDR2 as SMNVEV (reference sequence). V and J are TRBV27 and TRBJ2-3, with a tentative D call TRBD1 (6 bases). The TCR sequence derives from a woman aged 40 to 49 in good health and CMV-seropositive. Input material: PBMCs. The CDR3 nucleotides are TGTGCCAGCAGTTTAAGCAGGGGCGTATTCACAGATACGCAGTATTTT. This encodes CASSLSRGVFTDTQYF.